A selection of T cell receptor beta chains follows, all from one sample in a study of control samples from healthy donors and cancer patients. The method was immunoSEQ multiplex PCR; TCRdb's version includes in-frame clones alone and lacks a portion of them. The sample has roughly 79,000 clones; 84% are singletons. The sequencing sample was made of blood. The receptors come from a man between 50 and 59 years old in good health. The CDR3 runs from the conserved cysteine through the conserved F or W. Each record gives: D gene, V gene, clone size, J gene, CDR3 protein, CDR3 DNA. The D gene is left open where the match is weak. Clone sizes are given selectively: once, few, many, or a class where the clone is expanded.

d_call: NA; v_call: TRBV7-2; clone_size: NA; j_call: TRBJ2-5; cdr3_aa: CASSLQTGETQYF; cdr3_nt: TGTGCCAGCAGCTTACAGACTGGAGAGACCCAGTACTTC
d_call: TRBD1; v_call: TRBV2; clone_size: NA; j_call: TRBJ1-1; cdr3_aa: CASSESGTGGLAFF; cdr3_nt: TGTGCCAGCAGTGAATCAGGGACAGGGGGCTTAGCTTTCTTT
d_call: TRBD1; v_call: TRBV28; clone_size: NA; j_call: TRBJ1-4; cdr3_aa: CASSSGTGAEKLFF; cdr3_nt: TGTGCCAGCAGTTCCGGGACAGGGGCGGAAAAACTGTTTTTT
d_call: TRBD1; v_call: TRBV7-2; clone_size: NA; j_call: TRBJ1-6; cdr3_aa: CASSLEGAFNSPLHF; cdr3_nt: TGTGCCAGCAGCTTGGAGGGGGCGTTTAATTCACCCCTCCACTTT
d_call: NA; v_call: TRBV30; clone_size: NA; j_call: TRBJ2-2; cdr3_aa: CAWSVNTGELFF; cdr3_nt: TGTGCCTGGAGTGTTAACACCGGGGAGCTGTTTTTT
d_call: TRBD1; v_call: TRBV25-1; clone_size: NA; j_call: TRBJ2-7; cdr3_aa: CASSLSGGTGDLEQYF; cdr3_nt: TGTGCCAGCAGTCTGAGCGGAGGGACAGGTGACCTCGAGCAGTACTTC
d_call: TRBD2; v_call: TRBV18; clone_size: NA; j_call: TRBJ2-3; cdr3_aa: CASSGIAGGPDTQYF; cdr3_nt: TGTGCCAGCTCAGGAATAGCGGGAGGGCCAGATACGCAGTATTTT
d_call: NA; v_call: TRBV14; clone_size: NA; j_call: TRBJ1-6; cdr3_aa: CASSPRSSTHSPLHF; cdr3_nt: TGTGCCAGCAGCCCCCGTAGCAGCACTCATTCACCCCTCCACTTT
d_call: TRBD2; v_call: TRBV11-3; clone_size: once; j_call: TRBJ2-7; cdr3_aa: CASSPRLSLAGVDEQYF; cdr3_nt: TGTGCCAGCAGCCCCCGTTTGTCTCTAGCGGGAGTCGACGAGCAGTACTTC
d_call: NA; v_call: TRBV30; clone_size: NA; j_call: TRBJ1-1; cdr3_aa: CAWSEGGTEAFF; cdr3_nt: TGTGCCTGGAGTGAAGGGGGAACTGAAGCTTTCTTT
d_call: NA; v_call: TRBV11-2; clone_size: NA; j_call: TRBJ2-1; cdr3_aa: CASSLASYNEQFF; cdr3_nt: TGTGCCAGCAGCTTAGCCAGCTACAATGAGCAGTTCTTC
d_call: NA; v_call: TRBV27; clone_size: few; j_call: TRBJ1-5; cdr3_aa: CASSLIGGHNQPQHF; cdr3_nt: TGTGCCAGCAGCCTTATCGGGGGACACAATCAGCCCCAGCATTTT
d_call: TRBD2; v_call: TRBV5-6; clone_size: NA; j_call: TRBJ2-1; cdr3_aa: CASSLGLAGVYNEQFF; cdr3_nt: TGTGCCAGCAGCTTAGGACTAGCGGGGGTGTACAATGAGCAGTTCTTC
d_call: NA; v_call: TRBV4-3; clone_size: NA; j_call: TRBJ2-1; cdr3_aa: CASSQDKTPSYNEQFF; cdr3_nt: TGCGCCAGCAGCCAAGATAAAACTCCCTCCTACAATGAGCAGTTCTTC
d_call: TRBD2; v_call: TRBV19; clone_size: once; j_call: TRBJ2-4; cdr3_aa: CASSIDLSGSGSRNIQYF; cdr3_nt: TGTGCCAGTAGTATAGATCTATCGGGTAGCGGGAGTAGAAACATTCAGTACTTC
d_call: NA; v_call: TRBV30; clone_size: NA; j_call: TRBJ1-2; cdr3_aa: CILRDNNYGYTF; cdr3_nt: TGTATCCTCCGGGACAACAACTATGGCTACACCTTC
d_call: NA; v_call: TRBV18; clone_size: NA; j_call: TRBJ2-3; cdr3_aa: CASSPPNAEDTQYF; cdr3_nt: TGTGCCAGCTCACCGCCAAATGCGGAAGATACGCAGTATTTT
d_call: NA; v_call: TRBV19; clone_size: few; j_call: TRBJ1-1; cdr3_aa: CASSIEGPNTEAFF; cdr3_nt: TGTGCCAGTAGTATAGAGGGACCGAACACTGAAGCTTTCTTT
d_call: TRBD2; v_call: TRBV18; clone_size: NA; j_call: TRBJ2-7; cdr3_aa: CASSPDTGGNEQYF; cdr3_nt: TGTGCCAGCTCACCCGACACGGGAGGTAACGAGCAGTACTTC
d_call: TRBD2; v_call: TRBV27; clone_size: NA; j_call: TRBJ2-1; cdr3_aa: CASRGLADYNEQFF; cdr3_nt: TGTGCCAGCAGAGGACTAGCGGATTACAATGAGCAGTTCTTC
d_call: NA; v_call: TRBV20-1; clone_size: NA; j_call: TRBJ2-7; cdr3_aa: CSASWGYEQYF; cdr3_nt: TGCAGTGCTAGTTGGGGCTACGAGCAGTACTTC
d_call: NA; v_call: TRBV28; clone_size: NA; j_call: TRBJ2-3; cdr3_aa: CASSSLSLRASTDTQYF; cdr3_nt: TGTGCCAGCAGTTCCCTATCCCTCAGGGCTAGCACAGATACGCAGTATTTT
d_call: NA; v_call: TRBV30; clone_size: NA; j_call: TRBJ1-2; cdr3_aa: CAWVVPPYGYTF; cdr3_nt: TGTGCCTGGGTCGTTCCGCCGTATGGCTACACCTTC
d_call: TRBD2; v_call: TRBV5-1; clone_size: NA; j_call: TRBJ2-1; cdr3_aa: CASSVGSGDEQFF; cdr3_nt: TGCGCCAGCAGCGTCGGTAGCGGGGATGAGCAGTTCTTC
d_call: TRBD1; v_call: TRBV9; clone_size: NA; j_call: TRBJ2-3; cdr3_aa: CASSFGQGSTDTQYF; cdr3_nt: TGTGCCAGCAGCTTCGGACAGGGCAGCACAGATACGCAGTATTTT
d_call: TRBD2; v_call: TRBV11-3; clone_size: NA; j_call: TRBJ2-1; cdr3_aa: CASSLGEGSYNEQFF; cdr3_nt: TGTGCCAGCAGCTTAGGGGAGGGCTCCTACAATGAGCAGTTCTTC
d_call: NA; v_call: TRBV4-1; clone_size: NA; j_call: TRBJ2-7; cdr3_aa: CASSWRDGSYEQYF; cdr3_nt: TGCGCCAGCAGCTGGAGGGACGGCTCCTACGAGCAGTACTTC
d_call: NA; v_call: TRBV2; clone_size: few; j_call: TRBJ2-7; cdr3_aa: CASLRDPSMYEQYF; cdr3_nt: TGTGCCAGCCTCCGGGACCCTAGTATGTACGAGCAGTACTTC
d_call: NA; v_call: TRBV7-2; clone_size: NA; j_call: TRBJ1-2; cdr3_aa: CASSLDSGVGYGYTF; cdr3_nt: TGTGCCAGCAGCTTAGACTCAGGGGTGGGCTATGGCTACACCTTC
d_call: NA; v_call: TRBV19; clone_size: NA; j_call: TRBJ1-1; cdr3_aa: CASSIEWNTEAFF; cdr3_nt: TGTGCCAGTAGTATAGAATGGAACACTGAAGCTTTCTTT
d_call: NA; v_call: TRBV4-3; clone_size: NA; j_call: TRBJ2-6; cdr3_aa: CASSQVTRPGANVLTF; cdr3_nt: TGCGCCAGCAGCCAGGTCACACGCCCTGGGGCCAACGTCCTGACTTTC
d_call: NA; v_call: TRBV3-1/TRBV3-2; clone_size: NA; j_call: TRBJ1-1; cdr3_aa: CASSTQGNTEAFF; cdr3_nt: TGTGCCAGCTCGACCCAGGGCAACACTGAAGCTTTCTTT
d_call: TRBD2; v_call: TRBV7-9; clone_size: once; j_call: TRBJ2-7; cdr3_aa: CASSLGLAGVGEQYF; cdr3_nt: TGTGCCAGCAGCTTAGGACTAGCGGGAGTAGGGGAGCAGTACTTC
d_call: TRBD1; v_call: TRBV7-9; clone_size: NA; j_call: TRBJ2-3; cdr3_aa: CASSLGTGHSTDTQYF; cdr3_nt: TGTGCCAGCAGCTTGGGGACAGGGCATAGCACAGATACGCAGTATTTT
d_call: TRBD1; v_call: TRBV5-1; clone_size: NA; j_call: TRBJ2-7; cdr3_aa: CASSVQGALNEQYF; cdr3_nt: TGCGCCAGCAGCGTACAGGGGGCGCTGAACGAGCAGTACTTC
d_call: TRBD1; v_call: TRBV30; clone_size: NA; j_call: TRBJ1-2; cdr3_aa: CAWSVPGTDRYTF; cdr3_nt: TGTGCCTGGAGTGTTCCGGGGACAGACCGCTACACCTTC
d_call: TRBD2; v_call: TRBV7-7; clone_size: few; j_call: TRBJ2-3; cdr3_aa: CASSLGGLASDTQYF; cdr3_nt: TGTGCCAGCAGCTTAGGGGGACTAGCGTCAGATACGCAGTATTTT
d_call: NA; v_call: TRBV5-1; clone_size: NA; j_call: TRBJ2-7; cdr3_aa: CASSLSIPSYEQYF; cdr3_nt: TGCGCCAGCAGCTTGTCGATCCCCTCCTACGAGCAGTACTTC
d_call: NA; v_call: TRBV4-3; clone_size: once; j_call: TRBJ2-7; cdr3_aa: CASSQDQGYEQYF; cdr3_nt: TGCGCCAGCAGCCAAGATCAAGGCTACGAGCAGTACTTC
d_call: NA; v_call: TRBV6-5; clone_size: NA; j_call: TRBJ1-3; cdr3_aa: CASSYRPGDTIYF; cdr3_nt: TGTGCCAGCAGTTACCGTCCGGGGGACACCATATATTTT
d_call: NA; v_call: TRBV3-1/TRBV3-2; clone_size: NA; j_call: TRBJ1-2; cdr3_aa: CASSPSNYGYTF; cdr3_nt: TGTGCCAGCAGCCCGAGTAACTATGGCTACACCTTC
d_call: TRBD2; v_call: TRBV7-9; clone_size: NA; j_call: TRBJ2-1; cdr3_aa: CASSGLAGGHEQFF; cdr3_nt: TGTGCCAGCAGCGGACTAGCGGGAGGGCATGAGCAGTTCTTC
d_call: NA; v_call: TRBV7-8; clone_size: NA; j_call: TRBJ2-3; cdr3_aa: CASSPPWDTQYF; cdr3_nt: TGTGCCAGCAGCCCGCCGTGGGATACGCAGTATTTT
d_call: NA; v_call: TRBV6-5; clone_size: few; j_call: TRBJ1-1; cdr3_aa: CASSRGAASEAFF; cdr3_nt: TGTGCCAGCTCTCGGGGGGCAGCGTCTGAAGCTTTCTTT
d_call: NA; v_call: TRBV27; clone_size: NA; j_call: TRBJ1-6; cdr3_aa: CASRLQGSNSPLHF; cdr3_nt: TGTGCCAGCAGGTTACAGGGAAGTAATTCACCCCTCCACTTT
d_call: TRBD1; v_call: TRBV4-3; clone_size: NA; j_call: TRBJ2-2; cdr3_aa: CASNRDRGTGELFF; cdr3_nt: TGCGCCAGCAACCGGGACAGAGGCACCGGGGAGCTGTTTTTT
d_call: NA; v_call: TRBV27; clone_size: NA; j_call: TRBJ2-5; cdr3_aa: CASSFRWQGETQYF; cdr3_nt: TGTGCCAGCAGTTTTCGGTGGCAAGGAGAGACCCAGTACTTC
d_call: NA; v_call: TRBV27; clone_size: once; j_call: TRBJ2-7; cdr3_aa: CASSFNSLREQYF; cdr3_nt: TGTGCCAGCAGTTTCAATTCCCTCCGCGAGCAGTACTTC
d_call: TRBD1; v_call: TRBV2; clone_size: NA; j_call: TRBJ2-6; cdr3_aa: CASSQGAGANVLTF; cdr3_nt: TGTGCCAGCAGTCAGGGGGCTGGGGCCAACGTCCTGACTTTC
d_call: NA; v_call: TRBV29-1; clone_size: NA; j_call: TRBJ2-7; cdr3_aa: CSVALLAEQYF; cdr3_nt: TGCAGCGTTGCCCTACTAGCCGAGCAGTACTTC
d_call: NA; v_call: TRBV5-1; clone_size: NA; j_call: TRBJ2-5; cdr3_aa: CASSLTGVETQYF; cdr3_nt: TGCGCCAGCAGCTTGACCGGAGTGGAGACCCAGTACTTC
d_call: TRBD2; v_call: TRBV7-3; clone_size: NA; j_call: TRBJ2-1; cdr3_aa: CASSLNGGRAAGEQFF; cdr3_nt: TGTGCCAGCAGCTTAAATGGCGGGAGGGCCGCGGGTGAGCAGTTCTTC